A single sample is the source of the 9 T cell receptor beta chains below, sequenced in a study of cytomegalovirus exposure and HLA in healthy donors. Using immunoSEQ multiplex PCR, the repertoire was profiled, and TCRdb retains in-frame clones only, with some absent. The table includes over 150,000 clones, roughly nine tenths detected once. Input material: PBMCs. These receptors were collected from a woman under 30 in good health and CMV-seropositive.

The count of this clone is one. The chain links TRBV11-2 to TRBJ2-3; TRBD2 matches 11 bases. Germline CDR1 reads SGHAT; CDR2 reads FQNNGV. This CDR3 is built from 19 residues. V lost 5 bases to trimming and J lost 4 bases; unmatched junction nucleotides: 17. The CDR3 is CASSDRIAGGPRRADTQYF. The DNA for the CDR3 is TGTGCCAGCAGCGACCGGATAGCGGGGGGGCCTCGAAGGGCAGATACGCAGTATTTT.

V is TRBV7-2 and J is TRBJ2-3; 9 bases align to TRBD2. Germline CDR1 reads SGHTA; CDR2 reads FQGNSA. The CDR3 has 19 amino acids. Unmatched junction bases numbered 12, after V lost 1 base and J lost 1 base. CDR3 in DNA: TGTGCCAGCAGCTTAGTCCTACTAGCGGGTGCGAGGGGCACAGATACGCAGTATTTT. Its protein is CASSLVLLAGARGTDTQYF.

The gene calls are TRBV7-8 and TRBJ2-5; 11 nucleotides line up with TRBD2. The junction had 5 bases not matched to a gene; V was cut back by 5 bases and J by 0 bases. Germline values: CDR1 SGHVS, CDR2 FQNEAQ. CDR3 length: 16 residues. The CDR3 loop reads CASSARLAGNQETQYF. The CDR3 DNA reads as TGTGCCAGCAGCGCCCGACTAGCGGGGAACCAAGAGACCCAGTACTTC.

Regarding this clone: Other nucleotide sequences from this sample produce the same CDR3. The chain uses TRBV7-9 and TRBJ2-3; TRBD2 matches at 8 bases. The CDR3 is made up of 17 amino acids. CDR1 is SEHNR and CDR2 is FQNEAQ in the germline V gene (reference sequence). The junction had 11 bases not matched to a gene; V was cut back by 5 bases and J by 1 base. Here the CDR3 reads CASSPGSAGARTDTQYF. The CDR3 nucleotides are TGTGCCAGCAGCCCGGGGTCAGCGGGGGCCCGCACAGATACGCAGTATTTT.

The J gene is TRBJ1-5, the V gene TRBV2; 8 nucleotides agree with TRBD1. V gave up 6 bases and J gave up 15 bases; unmatched junction bases: 7. The CDR3 has 11 residues. The V gene's germline CDR1 is SNHLY and CDR2 FYNNEI. The CDR3 protein is CASSTWDRPHF. CDR3 nucleotides: TGTGCCAGCAGCACCTGGGACAGGCCGCATTTT. The full variable domain, rest sourced from reference TRBV2 and TRBJ1-5, is EPEVTQTPSHQVTQMGQEVILRCVPISNHLYFYWYRQILGQKVEFLVSFYNNEISEKSEIFDDQFSVERPDGSNFTLKIRSTKLEDSAMYFCASSTWDRPHFGDGTRLSIL.

This chain connects TRBV5-8 to TRBJ1-2; 7 bases are shared with TRBD1. V shed 0 bases and J 3 bases; nucleotides not matched to a gene: 2. This CDR3 region has 14 residues. CDR1 and CDR2 (germline): SGHTS, YDEGEE. CDR3 nucleotide sequence: TGTGCCAGCAGCTTGGCAGGGGGATACTATGGCTACACCTTC. It translates to CASSLAGGYYGYTF.

This rearrangement joins TRBV27 to TRBJ2-1; 10 nucleotides line up with TRBD1. Germline-derived CDR1 and CDR2 are MNHEY and SMNVEV (reference sequence). There are 15 residues in the CDR3. J gave up 3 bases and V 6 bases, and 5 bases lay outside the gene matches. The CDR3 coding sequence is TGTGCCAGCAGCTCGGGACAGGGGATCTACAATGAGCAGTTCTTC. Protein product: CASSSGQGIYNEQFF.

This sequence joins TRBV27 and TRBJ1-4, with TRBD1 matching 8 bases. This CDR3 is 15 amino acids long. Germline CDR1 reads MNHEY; CDR2 reads SMNVEV (reference sequence). V shed 4 bases and J 6 bases; nucleotides not matched to a gene: 7. In DNA form, the CDR3 reads TGTGCCAGCAGTTCCCGACAGGGGTTAGATGAAAAACTGTTTTTT. Translation: CASSSRQGLDEKLFF.

The chain carries TRBV4-1 and TRBJ1-5; 12 bases map to TRBD1. Germline CDR1 reads MGHRA; CDR2 reads YSYEKL. V was pared by 0 bases and J by 2 bases, with 8 bases of the junction left unmatched. The CDR3 spans 19 residues. The CDR3 spells CASSQEGQGASSRNQPQHF. Written as DNA, the CDR3 is TGCGCCAGCAGCCAAGAGGGACAGGGGGCAAGTTCTCGCAATCAGCCCCAGCATTTT.